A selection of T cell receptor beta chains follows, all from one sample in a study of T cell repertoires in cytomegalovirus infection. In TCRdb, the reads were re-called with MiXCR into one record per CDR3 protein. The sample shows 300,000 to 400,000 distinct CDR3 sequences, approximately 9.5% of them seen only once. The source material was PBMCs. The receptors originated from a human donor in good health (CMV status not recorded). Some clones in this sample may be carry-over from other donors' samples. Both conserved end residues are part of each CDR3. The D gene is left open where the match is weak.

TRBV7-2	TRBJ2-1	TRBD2	CASSLDVGGSSEQFF
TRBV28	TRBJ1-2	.	CASRRTGYTF
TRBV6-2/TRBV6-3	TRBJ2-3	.	CASSVAGGTDTQYF
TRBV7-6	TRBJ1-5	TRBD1	CASSLAGGGQPQHF
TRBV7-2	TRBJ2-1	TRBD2	CASSLESGRLSYNEQFF
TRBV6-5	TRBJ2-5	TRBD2	CASSYLGLAGGRETQYF
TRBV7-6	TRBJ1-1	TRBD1	CSSSLRRQGGTEAFF
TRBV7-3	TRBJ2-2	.	CASSIIWGAGELFF
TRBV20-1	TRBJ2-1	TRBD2	CSARKGGSTDEQFF
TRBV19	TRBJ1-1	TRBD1	CASSTGQEGLSNTEAFF
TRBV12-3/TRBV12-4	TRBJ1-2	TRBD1	CASSLVGQGAGYTF
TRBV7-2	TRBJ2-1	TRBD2	CASSFRSGGYNEQFF
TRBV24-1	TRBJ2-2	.	CATSDRLLPELFF
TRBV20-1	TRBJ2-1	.	CSARDPVGGSYNEQFF